This record concerns one T cell receptor beta chain sequence. Its antigen is currently unknown. A read error may account for a junction end that differs from germline. The TCRbeta library incorporated unique molecular identifiers. TCRdb redid the calling of the PCR reads with MiXCR, one entry per CDR3 protein. The sample lists 200,000 to 300,000 distinct CDR3 sequences; around 8% were seen once. This specimen comes from a study of T-cell reconstitution after alpha-beta-depleted transplantation in children. Study-level results: Expanded graft clones, several hundred of them, were reportedly the source of alpha-beta T cells about two months after transplant. Where some patients showed high TCRbeta diversity at day 60, it came from recipient T cells and thymic progenitors that had survived.

Here the sequenced sample was PBMCs, mostly from graft donor cells, taken 180 days after TCRalphabeta/CD19-depleted stem cell transplant. The TCR sequence derives from a male patient between 10 and 17 years old who had a stem cell transplant for acute lymphoblastic leukemia, so the T cells may come from the graft donor.

The CDR3 is CAISMGGGNNEQFF. CDR3 DNA: TGTGCCATTAGTATGGGCGGGGGCAACAATGAGCAGTTCTTC. This chain links TRBV19 with TRBJ2-1; tentative D call: TRBD2 (7 bases). The CDR3 runs to 14 residues. Germline V gene lookup returns CDR1 LNHDA and CDR2 SQIVND (reference sequence).